This entry lists 15 T cell receptor beta chains sequenced from one sample in a study of graft-versus-host responses after intestinal transplantation. Produced via immunoSEQ multiplex PCR; TCRdb's table is partial and in-frame only. The table lists more than 70,000 clones, roughly 88% of them singletons. No antigens are known for them. The input for sequencing was unstimulated CD4+ T cells sorted from spleen or lymph node cells, taken before intestinal transplant. The receptors derive from a human donor who received an intestinal transplant.

The chain has TRBV10-3 and TRBJ2-1; D gene unclear. CDR3 size: 11 residues. V lost 5 bases, J lost 10 bases, and 9 bases lay in between. The germline gives CDR1 ENHRY, CDR2 SYGVKD. In DNA, the CDR3 is TGTGCCATCAGTTCCAACTTGGAGCAGTTCTTC. This translates into CAISSNLEQFF.

V and J are TRBV6-5 and TRBJ2-7, with TRBD2 as a possible D gene (5 bases). Trimming shortened V by 0 bases and J by 1 base, and 10 bases separated the two germline ends. The germline V gene encodes CDR1 MNHEY and CDR2 SVGAGI. The CDR3 loop spans 15 amino acids. The DNA of the CDR3 is TGTGCCAGCAGTTACTCGAGGGTCAATTCCTACGAGCAGTACTTC. Translating gives CASSYSRVNSYEQYF.

The chain recombines TRBV7-2 with TRBJ1-5, with D perhaps matching TRBD1 (6 bases). This CDR3 comprises 13 residues. Germline CDR1 SGHTA, CDR2 FQGNSA. Trimming left V 7 bases short and J 10 bases short, with 17 bases between. CDR3 sequence (DNA): TGTGCCAGCACCGAAAGGGGGATATCCCCCCAGCATTTT. Encoded protein: CASTERGISPQHF.

V gene TRBV4-2 combines with J gene TRBJ1-1, with TRBD1 as a possible D gene (5 bases). Germline V gene data show CDR1 as LGHNA and CDR2 as YNFKEQ. This CDR3 has 14 residues. Trimming removed 6 bases at V and 7 bases at J, with 18 bases between. CDR3 residues: CASSPEGLRGEAFF. The CDR3 DNA sequence: TGTGCCAGCAGTCCAGAGGGACTTAGGGGTGAAGCTTTCTTT.

The chain has TRBV27 and TRBJ1-1, with unresolved D. CDR3 length: 9 residues. With 2 bases removed from V and 11 bases from J, the gap between germline ends came to 3 bases. In germline, CDR1 is MNHEY, CDR2 SMNVEV (reference sequence). This chain's CDR3 is CASSLRAFF. In DNA form, the CDR3 reads TGTGCCAGCAGTTTACGGGCTTTCTTT.

This clone was seen a few times. V and J are TRBV4-1 and TRBJ2-7, with TRBD2 matching over 8 bases. Germline CDR1 reads MGHRA; CDR2 reads YSYEKL. The CDR3 loop spans 14 amino acids. The junction had 1 base not matched to a gene; V was cut back by 1 base and J by 2 bases. CDR3 DNA sequence: TGCGCCAGCAGCCAAGCGGGGGGGCCCTACGAGCAGTACTTC. Amino acid sequence: CASSQAGGPYEQYF.

This chain links TRBV5-8 with TRBJ1-2; TRBD1 might be the D (5 bases). Germline loops: CDR1 SGHTS, CDR2 YDEGEE. The CDR3 runs 12 residues. With 2 bases removed from V and 7 bases from J, the gap between germline ends came to 9 bases. CDR3 bases: TGTGCCAGCAGCTTAGGGGTCCTTGGCTACACCTTC. This translates into CASSLGVLGYTF.

In this sample, this clone turned up a few times. The chain recombines TRBV4-1 with TRBJ2-5; 8 bases map to TRBD1. Looked up from germline, CDR1 is MGHRA and CDR2 is YSYEKL. Losses at the gene ends were 3 bases for V and 5 bases for J; bases not matched to a gene: 11. The CDR3 length is 16 residues. The CDR3 DNA is TGCGCCAGCAGCCAGGCCAGGACAGGGCGTCGGGAGACCCAGTACTTC. Amino acid sequence: CASSQARTGRRETQYF.

This chain connects TRBV2 to TRBJ2-3, with D tentatively TRBD2 (6 bases). Trimming took 6 bases from V and 3 from J, leaving 13 bases between them. Germline V gene data show CDR1 as SNHLY and CDR2 as FYNNEI. This CDR3 has 14 amino acids. The CDR3: CASSLAGGTDTQYF. DNA of the CDR3: TGTGCCAGCAGCTTAGCTGGGGGGACAGATACGCAGTATTTT.

CDR3 amino acids: CASSPATGGGTEAFF. DNA of the CDR3: TGTGCCAGCAGCCCCGCCACAGGGGGCGGCACTGAAGCTTTCTTT. The chain couples TRBV7-9 to TRBJ1-1, with 9 positions matching TRBD1. CDR3 length: 15 amino acids. The trim removed 5 bases at V and 4 bases at J, leaving 8 bases unmatched. Germline CDR1 is SEHNR and CDR2 is FQNEAQ (reference sequence).

The J gene is TRBJ1-2, the V gene TRBV5-1; 11 positions match TRBD1. Trimming removed 2 bases from V and 1 base from J; junction bases left unmatched: 4. Germline-derived CDR1 and CDR2 are SGHRS and YFSETQ. This CDR3 is 16 amino acids long. Here the CDR3 reads CASSFWGQGVNYGYTF. In DNA form, the CDR3 reads TGCGCCAGCAGCTTTTGGGGACAGGGGGTTAACTATGGCTACACCTTC.

The rearrangement uses TRBV10-3 and TRBJ1-2; 7 bases map to TRBD1. The V gene's germline CDR1 is ENHRY and CDR2 SYGVKD. The CDR3 has 13 residues. After removal of 6 bases from V and 3 bases from J, the junction contained 4 bases not matched to a gene. The CDR3 DNA reads as TGTGCCATCAGCAACGGGACAGACTATGGCTACACCTTC. Protein product: CAISNGTDYGYTF.

V gene TRBV19 combines with J gene TRBJ2-3; TRBD2 matches at 11 bases. CDR1 and CDR2 (germline): LNHDA, SQIVND (reference sequence). V was pared by 2 bases and J by 6 bases, with 4 bases of the junction left unmatched. The length of the CDR3 is 15 residues. Here the CDR3 DNA reads TGTGCCAGTAGTATACTAGCGGGGGGTGAGGATACGCAGTATTTT. This translates into CASSILAGGEDTQYF. The full variable domain, completed using reference TRBV19 and TRBJ2-3, is DGGITQSPKYLFRKEGQNVTLSCEQNLNHDAMYWYRQDPGQGLRLIYYSQIVNDFQKGDIAEGYSVSREKKESFPLTVTSAQKNPTAFYLCASSILAGGEDTQYFGPGTRLTVL.

J is TRBJ2-3 and V is TRBV6-1; 9 positions agree with TRBD1. The ends lost 1 base at V and 6 bases at J; junction bases unmatched: 2. Germline lookup yields CDR1 MNHNS and CDR2 SASEGT. The CDR3 sequence is 14 residues long. This CDR3 reads CASSEGDRVDTQYF. In DNA form, the CDR3 reads TGTGCCAGCAGTGAAGGGGACAGGGTGGATACGCAGTATTTT.

This clone was found a few times. V is TRBV29-1 and J is TRBJ1-5, with unresolved D. Looked up from germline, CDR1 is SQVTM and CDR2 is ANQGSEA. V dropped 4 bases and J dropped 0 bases, with 10 bases sitting between them. The CDR3 is 14 residues long. CDR3 DNA: TGCAGCGTTGCGACCGACTATAGCAATCAGCCCCAGCATTTT. Amino acid sequence: CSVATDYSNQPQHF.